Each of the 9 T cell receptor beta chains below was sequenced from the same sample in a study of blood T cell repertoires in COVID-19. Libraries were prepared by immunoSEQ multiplex PCR; TCRdb keeps only in-frame clonotypes and omits some of them. The sample lists roughly 34,000 clones, around 89% occurring once. The specimen sequenced was peripheral blood. The receptors were sampled from a man between 60 and 75 years old with active COVID-19.

The genes are TRBV28 and TRBJ1-2, with a tentative D call TRBD1 (6 bases). Trimming removed 7 bases at V and 4 bases at J, with 22 bases between. The length of the CDR3 is 16 residues. Germline V gene data show CDR1 as MDHEN and CDR2 as SYDVKM. CDR3: CASIPLGGDRPYGYTF. The CDR3 region has the DNA TGTGCCAGCATCCCTTTAGGGGGTGACAGGCCCTATGGCTACACCTTC.

The chain carries TRBV12-3 or TRBV12-4 and TRBJ2-2, with 7 bases that match TRBD2. There are 13 residues in the CDR3. J lost 7 bases, V lost 5 bases, and 4 bases had no gene match. The DNA for the CDR3 is TGTGCCAGCAGTCGCGGGGGTGGCGGGGAGCTGTTTTTT. This codes for CASSRGGGGELFF.

The chain links TRBV11-2 to TRBJ1-5; no clear D. This CDR3 contains 15 residues. CDR1 and CDR2 from the germline V gene are SGHAT and FQNNGV. V was shortened by 5 bases and J by 7 bases, with 18 bases between the two germline ends. The CDR3 protein is CASSLEAQRTQPQHF. The CDR3 region has the DNA TGTGCCAGCAGCCTGGAGGCCCAAAGGACGCAGCCCCAGCATTTT.

This chain connects TRBV5-1 to TRBJ2-7, with TRBD2 identical over 10 bases. Germline assignment: CDR1 SGHRS and CDR2 YFSETQ. With 7 bases clipped from V and 6 bases from J, the junction kept 13 bases outside the gene matches. This CDR3 is built from 15 residues. The CDR3 region has the DNA TGCGCCAGCCGCCTCAGGACTAGCGGATGGGGCGAGCAGTACTTC. Amino acids: CASRLRTSGWGEQYF.

The chain links TRBV13 to TRBJ2-7; 11 positions match TRBD2. The V and J ends lost 5 bases and 2 bases, in that order; junction bases with no gene match: 8. Germline V gene lookup returns CDR1 PRHDT and CDR2 FYEKMQ (reference sequence). The CDR3 length is 16 residues. The DNA of the CDR3 is TGTGCCAGCAGCCTAAGTCTAGCGGGGGGCCCCTACGAGCAGTACTTC. Translating it yields CASSLSLAGGPYEQYF.

The chain uses TRBV12-3 or TRBV12-4 and TRBJ1-1, with a weak D call TRBD1 (6 bases). The CDR3 totals 13 residues. V lost 4 bases, J lost 10 bases, and 16 bases lay in between. The CDR3 DNA follows: TGTGCCAGCAGTTCTGGCGAACAGGGTTCAGCTTTCTTT. Translation gives CASSSGEQGSAFF.

This rearrangement joins TRBV11-2 to TRBJ2-7, with a tentative D call TRBD1 (6 bases). The CDR3 spans 12 residues. Germline CDR1 reads SGHAT; CDR2 reads FQNNGV. Trimming removed 1 base at V and 7 bases at J, with 8 bases between. CDR3 nucleotide sequence: TGTGCCAGCAGCTTAGGGGGGCATGAGCAGTACTTC. Translating gives CASSLGGHEQYF.

The chain links TRBV5-1 to TRBJ2-1; TRBD1 agrees at 7 bases. Germline V gene lookup returns CDR1 SGHRS and CDR2 YFSETQ. The CDR3 consists of 15 residues. The V and J ends lost 0 bases and 4 bases, in that order; junction bases with no gene match: 4. CDR3 coding DNA: TGCGCCAGCAGCTTGGCCGGGGACAGATACAATGAGCAGTTCTTC. It yields the protein CASSLAGDRYNEQFF.

J is TRBJ2-3 and V is TRBV5-1, with TRBD2 matching 8 bases. The CDR3 runs to 14 residues. Per the germline V gene, CDR1 is SGHRS and CDR2 is YFSETQ. V shed 4 bases, J shed 0 bases, and the junction held 1 base outside the gene matches. CDR3 region: CASSREGSTDTQYF. In DNA form, the CDR3 reads TGCGCCAGCAGCCGGGAGGGGAGCACAGATACGCAGTATTTT.